Below, 7 T cell receptor beta chains from the same sample are listed, as sequenced in a study of T cell responses to AZD1222 COVID-19 vaccine. Measured with immunoSEQ multiplex PCR; TCRdb has only the in-frame clones, and not every one. The sample has more than 150,000 clones; more than 85% are singletons. This sample comprised peripheral blood, obtained 28 days after the second AZD1222 dose. These receptors were taken from an adult who received the AZD1222 COVID-19 vaccine.

V and J are TRBV19 and TRBJ1-5; 10 nucleotides align to TRBD1. The V segment lost 1 base and the J segment 5 bases; nucleotides outside the gene matches: 2. CDR3 length: 15 residues. Looked up from germline, CDR1 is LNHDA and CDR2 is SQIVND (reference sequence). This chain's CDR3 is CASSIVGQGHQPQHF. In nucleotides, the CDR3 is TGTGCCAGTAGTATAGTGGGACAGGGGCATCAGCCCCAGCATTTT. The variable domain in full, completed from reference TRBV19 and TRBJ1-5, reads DGGITQSPKYLFRKEGQNVTLSCEQNLNHDAMYWYRQDPGQGLRLIYYSQIVNDFQKGDIAEGYSVSREKKESFPLTVTSAQKNPTAFYLCASSIVGQGHQPQHFGDGTRLSIL.

This clone is a singleton in its sample. The chain recombines TRBV2 with TRBJ1-4; D call uncertain. CDR1 and CDR2 (germline): SNHLY, FYNNEI. This CDR3 is 13 amino acids long. V lost 6 bases to trimming and J lost 5 bases, with 10 bases between them. Here the CDR3 reads CASRVNRNEKLFF. The DNA of the CDR3 is TGTGCCAGCAGGGTTAACCGGAATGAAAAACTGTTTTTT.

The V gene is TRBV19, the J gene TRBJ1-1; no firm D call. Germline V lookup: CDR1 LNHDA, CDR2 SQIVND (reference sequence). Trimming took 1 base from V and 1 from J, leaving 4 bases between them. The CDR3 spans 13 residues. In nucleotides, the CDR3 is TGTGCCAGTAGTATAGGCCCGAACACTGAAGCTTTCTTT. Amino acids: CASSIGPNTEAFF.

The genes are TRBV27 and TRBJ1-2; D perhaps matches TRBD1 (5 bases). Germline V gene data show CDR1 as MNHEY and CDR2 as SMNVEV (reference sequence). V was clipped by 10 bases and J by 4 bases, with 22 bases between them. The CDR3 runs 15 residues. In DNA form, the CDR3 reads TGTGCCACAAAACAGGAGTCCGCACCCCCCTATGGCTACACCTTC. Amino acids: CATKQESAPPYGYTF.

CDR3 loop: CAWSVAVQGEQFF. In nucleotides, the CDR3 is TGTGCCTGGAGTGTAGCGGTTCAGGGTGAGCAGTTCTTC. V is TRBV30 and J is TRBJ2-1; either TRBD1 or TRBD2 may fit D (5 bases each). Per the germline V gene, CDR1 is GTSNPN and CDR2 is SVGIG (reference sequence). The CDR3 is made up of 13 amino acids. The V end was cut by 0 bases, the J end by 9 bases, with 12 bases between.

This sequence joins TRBV25-1 and TRBJ1-2; a weak D match, TRBD1 (6 bases). The V end lost 3 bases, the J end lost 7 bases, and 12 bases lay between the germline ends. The CDR3 covers 13 residues. Per the germline V gene, CDR1 is MGHDK and CDR2 is SYGVNS. The CDR3 loop reads CASSEYRDSGYTF. CDR3 DNA: TGTGCCAGCAGTGAGTACAGGGACTCTGGCTACACCTTC.

The rearrangement links TRBV9 to TRBJ1-5; D gene ambiguous. The CDR3 extends over 15 amino acids. Looked up from germline, CDR1 is SGDLS and CDR2 is YYNGEE. Between the trimmed V and J ends, which lost 2 bases and 0 bases, there was a span of 9 bases. CDR3 sequence reads: CASSVGADSNQPQHF. The CDR3 DNA reads as TGTGCCAGCAGCGTCGGAGCTGATAGCAATCAGCCCCAGCATTTT.